The next 23 T cell receptor beta chains were all read from a single sample in a study of T cells after posttransplantation cyclophosphamide. A marrow graft followed busulfan-fludarabine conditioning, with cyclophosphamide on days +3 and +4. The data were produced by immunoSEQ multiplex PCR, yet TCRdb's version contains in-frame clones alone and is incomplete. The data show some 16,000 clones, with 70% to 80% seen just once and less than 35% held by the top ten. The sample here was CD8+ T cells sorted from PBMCs, taken just over 1,900 days after a stem cell transplant with posttransplant cyclophosphamide. Receptors originate from a female patient in her thirties or forties who received an allogeneic stem cell transplant from a related donor, was CMV-positive, and had no GVHD. T cells may partly derive from the graft donor.

The CDR3 sequence: CASRVSTELAKNIQYF. Here the CDR3 DNA reads TGTGCCAGCAGAGTTTCGACAGAGCTAGCCAAAAACATTCAGTACTTC. The rearrangement uses TRBV2 and TRBJ2-4; D may be TRBD1 (5 bases). CDR1 and CDR2 from the germline V gene are SNHLY and FYNNEI. V lost 6 bases, J lost 0 bases, and 15 bases lay in between. CDR3 length: 16 amino acids.

This chain uses TRBV5-4 with TRBJ2-3, with a possible D match to TRBD1 (5 bases). Deletions cut 4 bases from V and 2 bases from J, with 14 bases between. From germline, CDR1 is SGHNT and CDR2 YYREEE (reference sequence). This CDR3 contains 15 residues. The CDR3 loop is CASSPGQSYTDTQYF. CDR3 nucleotide sequence: TGTGCCAGCAGCCCCGGACAAAGTTACACAGATACGCAGTATTTT.

In its sample, this clone was seen a few times. V usage is TRBV7-9 and J usage is TRBJ2-2, with D maybe TRBD2 (6 bases). Germline V gene sequence: CDR1 SEHNR, CDR2 FQNEAQ (reference sequence). This CDR3 spans 14 amino acids. The V end was cut by 5 bases, the J end by 5 bases, with 12 bases between. In DNA, the CDR3 is TGTGCCAGCAGCCCAAAGGGGAGGACCGGGGAGCTGTTTTTT. Encoded protein: CASSPKGRTGELFF.

This chain links TRBV7-9 with TRBJ1-2; no clear D. This CDR3 comprises 14 residues. Germline CDR1 reads SEHNR; CDR2 reads FQNEAQ (reference sequence). V was trimmed by 1 base and J by 2 bases, leaving 8 bases between them. CDR3 nucleotides: TGTGCCAGCAGCTTAGACCGGGAAAACTATGGCTACACCTTC. Translating gives CASSLDRENYGYTF.

The J gene is TRBJ1-1, the V gene TRBV28; the match to TRBD1 covers 8 bases. This CDR3 spans 13 amino acids. V shed 6 bases and J 3 bases; nucleotides not matched to a gene: 3. Germline assignment: CDR1 MDHEN and CDR2 SYDVKM. CDR3 in amino acids: CASSMTGDTEAFF. Written as DNA, the CDR3 is TGTGCCAGCAGCATGACAGGGGACACTGAAGCTTTCTTT.

This chain connects TRBV7-9 to TRBJ2-2; 9 nucleotides align to TRBD1. Germline lookup yields CDR1 SEHNR and CDR2 FQNEAQ (reference sequence). This CDR3 is 17 amino acids long. The V segment lost 3 bases and the J segment 6 bases; nucleotides outside the gene matches: 11. The CDR3 loop is CASSFPGTGISAGELFF. DNA of the CDR3: TGTGCCAGCAGCTTTCCCGGGACAGGGATTTCCGCCGGGGAGCTGTTTTTT.

The J gene is TRBJ2-1, the V gene TRBV6-5, with TRBD2 matching 7 bases. J lost 1 base, V lost 5 bases, and 5 bases had no gene match. CDR1 and CDR2 (germline): MNHEY, SVGAGI. The CDR3 length is 15 residues. CDR3 DNA sequence: TGTGCCAGCAGTCAAAGCGGGGAGTCCTACAATGAGCAGTTCTTC. Its translation is CASSQSGESYNEQFF.

This chain links TRBV4-3 with TRBJ1-1, with D maybe TRBD1 (6 bases). Germline V gene data show CDR1 as LGHNA and CDR2 as YSLEER. The CDR3 runs 14 residues. The germline V and J ends were trimmed by 1 base and 7 bases, with 13 bases remaining between them. The CDR3 DNA is TGCGCCAGCAGCCAAGGGTACAGGGAAGGTGAAGCTTTCTTT. It codes for CASSQGYREGEAFF.

J is TRBJ1-1 and V is TRBV25-1; 8 positions agree with TRBD1. The trim removed 5 bases at V and 4 bases at J, leaving 9 bases unmatched. The CDR3 spans 15 residues. CDR1 is MGHDK and CDR2 is SYGVNS in the germline V gene. The DNA for the CDR3 is TGTGCCAGCAGTACGCAGGGGGCCAGGGTCACTGAAGCTTTCTTT. Protein: CASSTQGARVTEAFF.

This chain joins TRBV27 and TRBJ2-3; D gene ambiguous. V was trimmed by 6 bases and J by 6 bases, leaving 13 bases between them. CDR1 MNHEY and CDR2 SMNVEV come from the germline V gene (reference sequence). The CDR3 sequence is 13 residues long. The DNA for the CDR3 is TGTGCCAGCAGCCTGTACACAATGGATACGCAGTATTTT. Amino acid sequence: CASSLYTMDTQYF.

The gene calls are TRBV14 and TRBJ1-4, with 7 bases that match TRBD1. The CDR3 runs 16 residues. The germline V gene has CDR1 SGHDN and CDR2 FVKESK. V shed 3 bases, J shed 8 bases, and the junction held 12 bases outside the gene matches. The CDR3 region has the DNA TGTGCCAGCAGCCAGTGGGGCGACAGGGTTGGGGAAAAACTGTTTTTT. Amino acids: CASSQWGDRVGEKLFF.

The J gene is TRBJ1-1, the V gene TRBV11-2, with 8 bases identical to TRBD1. V shed 1 base and J 2 bases; nucleotides not matched to a gene: 3. Germline V gives CDR1 SGHAT, CDR2 FQNNGV. CDR3 length equals 15 residues. The CDR3 sequence is CASSLAQGANTEAFF. The CDR3 bases are TGTGCCAGCAGCTTAGCCCAGGGGGCCAACACTGAAGCTTTCTTT.

The chain recombines TRBV19 with TRBJ1-2; D is unresolved. The CDR3 extends over 14 amino acids. Germline V gives CDR1 LNHDA, CDR2 SQIVND (reference sequence). Trimming left V 5 bases short and J 3 bases short, with 13 bases between. CDR3 residues: CASSPWTEDYGYTF. The CDR3 DNA reads as TGTGCCAGTAGTCCATGGACTGAGGACTATGGCTACACCTTC.

The genes are TRBV4-3 and TRBJ2-3; possible D gene TRBD2, 6 bases. In germline, CDR1 is LGHNA, CDR2 YSLEER. The CDR3 runs 14 residues. V was cut by 0 bases and J by 6 bases, with 10 bases left in between. The CDR3 is CASSQDGTADTQYF. Here the CDR3 DNA reads TGCGCCAGCAGCCAAGATGGGACTGCCGATACGCAGTATTTT.

The chain uses TRBV5-8 and TRBJ1-2, with TRBD1 as a possible D gene (5 bases). CDR1 is SGHTS, CDR2 YDEGEE, per germline. V lost 2 bases and J 7 bases, leaving 15 bases between the germline ends. The CDR3 consists of 14 residues. The CDR3 DNA follows: TGTGCCAGCAGCTTCCTCCCCGGGACTTTTGGCTACACCTTC. It yields the protein CASSFLPGTFGYTF.

The chain recombines TRBV28 with TRBJ1-4; D gene ambiguous. Looked up from germline, CDR1 is MDHEN and CDR2 is SYDVKM. The CDR3 has 15 residues. The V and J ends lost 7 bases and 3 bases respectively, with 15 bases between them. The CDR3 reads CASTRHSGANEKLFF. The DNA of the CDR3 is TGTGCCAGCACGAGACATTCTGGTGCTAATGAAAAACTGTTTTTT.

This clone has more than one count but fewer than ten. The chain is built from TRBV4-1 and TRBJ1-2, with 7 bases aligning to TRBD1. Germline V gene data show CDR1 as MGHRA and CDR2 as YSYEKL. Germline trimming cut 5 bases from V and 3 bases from J; bases unmatched to any gene: 6. This CDR3 spans 14 amino acids. The CDR3: CASSSYDRDYGYTF. The CDR3 DNA follows: TGCGCCAGCAGCTCCTATGACAGGGACTATGGCTACACCTTC.

J is TRBJ2-1 and V is TRBV7-9, with TRBD2 matching 13 bases. The CDR3 runs 16 residues. J was trimmed by 3 bases and V by 4 bases; bases with no gene match: 3. The V gene's germline CDR1 is SEHNR and CDR2 FQNEAQ (reference sequence). CDR3 nucleotide sequence: TGTGCCAGCAGCTATACTAGCGGGGGGGTCTACAATGAGCAGTTCTTC. This gives the protein CASSYTSGGVYNEQFF.

CDR3 DNA sequence: TGTGCCAGCAGCTTGATGCAGGTTAGCAATCAGCCCCAGCATTTT. Residues: CASSLMQVSNQPQHF. V and J are TRBV5-6 and TRBJ1-5; D is ambiguous. V shed 1 base and J shed 0 bases, with 8 bases lying between them. The V gene's germline CDR1 is SGHDT and CDR2 YYEEEE. This CDR3 is 15 amino acids long.

The rearrangement joins TRBV29-1 to TRBJ2-7, with TRBD1 as a possible D gene (5 bases). The germline V and J ends were trimmed by 1 base and 2 bases, with 12 bases remaining between them. From germline, CDR1 is SQVTM and CDR2 ANQGSEA. This CDR3 is built from 14 residues. CDR3: CSVEVGRAAYEQYF. CDR3 bases: TGCAGCGTTGAAGTCGGCAGGGCGGCCTACGAGCAGTACTTC.

The V call is TRBV13, the J call TRBJ1-1; 9 nucleotides match TRBD1. Trimming cost V 5 bases and J 7 bases; bases outside gene matches: 11. Germline-derived CDR1 and CDR2 are PRHDT and FYEKMQ (reference sequence). CDR3 length: 15 residues. CDR3: CASSSTGTGFSEAFF. The CDR3 region has the DNA TGTGCCAGCAGCAGCACCGGGACAGGGTTTAGTGAAGCTTTCTTT.

This rearrangement joins TRBV19 to TRBJ1-1; D remains ambiguous. CDR3 length: 12 amino acids. Germline CDR1 LNHDA, CDR2 SQIVND (reference sequence). V was shortened by 5 bases and J by 4 bases, with 8 bases between the two germline ends. The CDR3 sequence: CASSGEVTEAFF. The CDR3, as DNA: TGTGCCAGTAGTGGCGAGGTCACTGAAGCTTTCTTT.

The V and J genes are TRBV11-2 and TRBJ2-7; D is uncertain. V was shortened by 7 bases and J by 0 bases, with 10 bases between the two germline ends. This CDR3 has 13 residues. The germline V gene has CDR1 SGHAT and CDR2 FQNNGV. As DNA, the CDR3 is TGTGCCAGCACCTCTGCGTCCTCCTACGAGCAGTACTTC. Translated, it gives CASTSASSYEQYF.